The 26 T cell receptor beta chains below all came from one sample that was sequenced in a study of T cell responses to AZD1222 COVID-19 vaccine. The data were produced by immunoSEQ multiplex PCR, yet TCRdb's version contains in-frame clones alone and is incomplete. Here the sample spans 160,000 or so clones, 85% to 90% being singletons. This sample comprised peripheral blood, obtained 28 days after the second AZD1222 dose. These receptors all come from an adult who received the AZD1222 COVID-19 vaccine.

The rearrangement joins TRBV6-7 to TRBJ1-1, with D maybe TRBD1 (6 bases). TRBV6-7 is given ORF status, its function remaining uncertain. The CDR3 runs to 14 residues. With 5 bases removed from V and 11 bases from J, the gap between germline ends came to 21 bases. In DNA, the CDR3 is TGTGCCAGCAGTGAACAGGGTGGAAGCCAGGGCGCTTTCTTT. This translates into CASSEQGGSQGAFF.

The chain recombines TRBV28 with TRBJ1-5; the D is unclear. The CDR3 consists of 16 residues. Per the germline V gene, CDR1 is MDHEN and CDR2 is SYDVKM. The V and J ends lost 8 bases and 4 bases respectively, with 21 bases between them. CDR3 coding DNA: TGTGCCAGCTATTCTACGAGCGCAGGCAGAAATCAGCCCCAGCATTTT. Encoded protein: CASYSTSAGRNQPQHF.

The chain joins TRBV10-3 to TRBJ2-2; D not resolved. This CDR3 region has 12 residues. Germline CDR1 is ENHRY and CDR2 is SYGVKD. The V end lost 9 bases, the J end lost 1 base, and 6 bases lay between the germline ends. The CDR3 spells CAICGNTGELFF. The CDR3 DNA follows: TGTGCCATATGCGGGAACACCGGGGAGCTGTTTTTT.

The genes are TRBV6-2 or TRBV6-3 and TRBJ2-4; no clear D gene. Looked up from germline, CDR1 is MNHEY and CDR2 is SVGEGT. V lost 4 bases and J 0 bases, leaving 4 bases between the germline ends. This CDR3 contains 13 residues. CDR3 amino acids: CASSSLAKNIQYF. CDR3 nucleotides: TGTGCCAGCAGTTCTCTAGCCAAAAACATTCAGTACTTC.

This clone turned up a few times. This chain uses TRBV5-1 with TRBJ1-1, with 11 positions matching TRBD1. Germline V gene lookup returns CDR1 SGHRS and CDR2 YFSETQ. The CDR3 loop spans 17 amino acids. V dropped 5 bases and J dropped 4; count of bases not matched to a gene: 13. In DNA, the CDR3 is TGCGCCAGCAGTCGAACCGGACAGGGGGCAGGGAGCACTGAAGCTTTCTTT. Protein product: CASSRTGQGAGSTEAFF.

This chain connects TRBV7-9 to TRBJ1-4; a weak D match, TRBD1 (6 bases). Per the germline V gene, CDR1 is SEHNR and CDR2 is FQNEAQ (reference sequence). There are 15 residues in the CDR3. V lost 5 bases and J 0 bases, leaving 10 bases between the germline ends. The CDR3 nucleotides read TGTGCCAGCAGCCGCGAGGGGGCAACTAATGAAAAACTGTTTTTT. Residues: CASSREGATNEKLFF. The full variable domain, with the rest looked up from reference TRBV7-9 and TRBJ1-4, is DTGVSQNPRHKITKRGQNVTFRCDPISEHNRLYWYRQTLGQGPEFLTYFQNEAQLEKSRLLSDRFSAERPKGSFSTLEIQRTEQGDSAMYLCASSREGATNEKLFFGSGTQLSVL.

The CDR3 nucleotides are TGTGCCAGCAGCGCCACTGAGGTTAAGGGCTACACCTTC. This translates into CASSATEVKGYTF. The chain combines TRBV5-4 with TRBJ1-2; D gene uncertain. There are 13 residues in the CDR3. Germline CDR1 SGHNT, CDR2 YYREEE (reference sequence). The V end was cut by 4 bases, the J end by 8 bases, with 15 bases between.

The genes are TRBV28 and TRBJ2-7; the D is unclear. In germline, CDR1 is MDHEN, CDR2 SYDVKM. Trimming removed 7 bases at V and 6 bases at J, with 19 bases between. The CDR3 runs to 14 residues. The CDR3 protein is CASKNLGAVREQYF. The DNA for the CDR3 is TGTGCCAGCAAAAACCTGGGCGCAGTCCGCGAGCAGTACTTC. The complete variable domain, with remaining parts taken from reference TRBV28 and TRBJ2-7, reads DVKVTQSSRYLVKRTGEKVFLECVQDMDHENMFWYRQDPGLGLRLIYFSYDVKMKEKGDIPEGYSVSREKKERFSLILESASTNQTSMYLCASKNLGAVREQYFGPGTRLTVT.

CDR3 amino acids: CASSESLDRGQQVWYGYTF. In DNA, the CDR3 is TGCGCCAGCAGTGAGTCGTTGGACAGGGGGCAGCAAGTATGGTATGGCTACACCTTC. The V and J genes are TRBV10-2 and TRBJ1-2; the match to TRBD1 covers 11 bases. CDR1 and CDR2 from the germline V gene are WSHSY and SAAADI. This CDR3 is 19 amino acids long. After removal of 0 bases from V and 5 bases from J, the junction contained 14 bases not matched to a gene.

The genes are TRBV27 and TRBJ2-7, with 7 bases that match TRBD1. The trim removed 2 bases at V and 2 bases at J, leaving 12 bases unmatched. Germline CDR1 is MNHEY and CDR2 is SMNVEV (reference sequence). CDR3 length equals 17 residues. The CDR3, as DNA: TGTGCCAGCAGTTTAAGAGGACCCAACGGACAGGCCTACGAGCAGTACTTC. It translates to CASSLRGPNGQAYEQYF.

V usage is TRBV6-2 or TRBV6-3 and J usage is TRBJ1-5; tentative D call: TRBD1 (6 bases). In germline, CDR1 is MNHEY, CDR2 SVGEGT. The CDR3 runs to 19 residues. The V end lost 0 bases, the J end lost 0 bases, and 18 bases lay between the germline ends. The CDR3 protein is CASSYSGGKRAASNQPQHF. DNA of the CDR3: TGTGCCAGCAGTTACTCAGGGGGTAAGCGGGCTGCTAGCAATCAGCCCCAGCATTTT.

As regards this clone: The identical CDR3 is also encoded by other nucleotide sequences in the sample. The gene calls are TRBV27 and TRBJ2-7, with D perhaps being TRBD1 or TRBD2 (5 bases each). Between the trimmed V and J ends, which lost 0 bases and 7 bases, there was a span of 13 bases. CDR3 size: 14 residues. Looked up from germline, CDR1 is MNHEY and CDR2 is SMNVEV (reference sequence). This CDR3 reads CASSLSSGWGEQYF. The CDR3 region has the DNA TGTGCCAGCAGTTTATCCAGCGGCTGGGGGGAGCAGTACTTC.

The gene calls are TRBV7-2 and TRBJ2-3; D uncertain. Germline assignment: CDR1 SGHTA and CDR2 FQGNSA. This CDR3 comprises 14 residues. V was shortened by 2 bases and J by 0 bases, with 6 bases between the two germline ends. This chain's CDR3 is CASSLRRSTDTQYF. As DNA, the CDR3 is TGTGCCAGCAGCTTACGGCGGAGCACAGATACGCAGTATTTT.

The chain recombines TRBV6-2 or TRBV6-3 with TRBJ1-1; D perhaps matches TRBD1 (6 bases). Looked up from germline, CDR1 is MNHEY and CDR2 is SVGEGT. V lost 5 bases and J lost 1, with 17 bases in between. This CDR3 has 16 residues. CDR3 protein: CASSPMGAQKNTEAFF. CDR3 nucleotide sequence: TGTGCCAGCAGTCCGATGGGGGCCCAAAAGAACACTGAAGCTTTCTTT.

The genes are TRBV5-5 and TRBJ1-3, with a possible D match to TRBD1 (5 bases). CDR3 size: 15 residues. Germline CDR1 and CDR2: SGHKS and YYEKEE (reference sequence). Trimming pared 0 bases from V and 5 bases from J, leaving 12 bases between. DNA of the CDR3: TGTGCCAGCAGCTTGGGGCCGGGGGGACGAAACACCATATATTTT. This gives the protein CASSLGPGGRNTIYF.

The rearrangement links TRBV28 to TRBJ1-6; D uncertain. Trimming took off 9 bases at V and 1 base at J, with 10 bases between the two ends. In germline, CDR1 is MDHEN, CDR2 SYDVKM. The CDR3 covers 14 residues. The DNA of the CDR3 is TGTGCCAGTAGGGTGGGATCCTATAATTCACCCCTCCACTTT. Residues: CASRVGSYNSPLHF.

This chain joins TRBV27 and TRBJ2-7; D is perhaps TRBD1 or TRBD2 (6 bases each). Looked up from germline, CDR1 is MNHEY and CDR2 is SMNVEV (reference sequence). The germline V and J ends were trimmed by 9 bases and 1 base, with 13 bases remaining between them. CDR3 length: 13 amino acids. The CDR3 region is CASTGRQSYEQYF. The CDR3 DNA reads TGTGCCAGTACAGGGAGGCAGTCCTACGAGCAGTACTTC.

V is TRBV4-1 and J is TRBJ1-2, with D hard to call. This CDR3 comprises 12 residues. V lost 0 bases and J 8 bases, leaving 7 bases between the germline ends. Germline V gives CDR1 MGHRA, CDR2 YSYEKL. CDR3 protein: CASSQDGWGYTF. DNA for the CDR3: TGCGCCAGCAGCCAAGATGGGTGGGGCTACACCTTC.

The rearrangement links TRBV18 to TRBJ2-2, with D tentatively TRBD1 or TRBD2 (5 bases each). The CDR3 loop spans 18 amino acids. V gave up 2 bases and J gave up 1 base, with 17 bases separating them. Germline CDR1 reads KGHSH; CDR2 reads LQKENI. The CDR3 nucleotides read TGTGCCAGCTCACCATTAAGAGCGAGCGGACAGAACACCGGGGAGCTGTTTTTT. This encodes CASSPLRASGQNTGELFF.

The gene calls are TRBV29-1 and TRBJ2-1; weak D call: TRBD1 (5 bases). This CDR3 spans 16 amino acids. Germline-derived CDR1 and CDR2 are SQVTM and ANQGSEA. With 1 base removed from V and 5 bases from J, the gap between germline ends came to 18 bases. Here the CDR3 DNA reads TGCAGCGTTGAAGGCCGAAGACAGTATCCTAACAATGAGCAGTTCTTC. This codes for CSVEGRRQYPNNEQFF.

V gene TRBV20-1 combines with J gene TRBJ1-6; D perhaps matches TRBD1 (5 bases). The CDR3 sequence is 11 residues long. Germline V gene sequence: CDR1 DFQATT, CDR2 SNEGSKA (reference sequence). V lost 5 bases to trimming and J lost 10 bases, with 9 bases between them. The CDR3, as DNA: TGCAGTGCTTGGGGGAGCTCACCCCTCCACTTT. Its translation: CSAWGSSPLHF.

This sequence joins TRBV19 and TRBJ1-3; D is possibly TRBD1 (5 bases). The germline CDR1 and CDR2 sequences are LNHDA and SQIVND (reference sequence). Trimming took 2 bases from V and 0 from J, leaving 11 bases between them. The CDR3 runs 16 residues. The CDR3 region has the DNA TGTGCCAGTAGTATATCCGGGGCGACCTCTGGAAACACCATATATTTT. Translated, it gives CASSISGATSGNTIYF.

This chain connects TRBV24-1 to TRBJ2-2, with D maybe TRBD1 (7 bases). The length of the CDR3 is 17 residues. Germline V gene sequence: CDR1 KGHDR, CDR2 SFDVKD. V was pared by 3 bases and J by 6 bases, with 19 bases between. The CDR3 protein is CATSDTKTGRKAGELFF. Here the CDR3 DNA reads TGTGCCACCAGTGATACCAAGACAGGGAGGAAAGCCGGGGAGCTGTTTTTT.

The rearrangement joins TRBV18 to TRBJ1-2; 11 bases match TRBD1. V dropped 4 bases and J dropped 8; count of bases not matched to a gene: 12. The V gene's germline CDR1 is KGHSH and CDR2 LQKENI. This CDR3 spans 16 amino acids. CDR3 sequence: CASSQTNGQGADGYTF. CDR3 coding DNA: TGTGCCAGCTCACAGACAAACGGACAGGGGGCAGACGGCTACACCTTC.

The CDR3 DNA reads as TGTGCCAGCACCGGCGGGGGTCACTATAATTCACCCCTCCACTTT. As protein: CASTGGGHYNSPLHF. This chain uses TRBV7-9 with TRBJ1-6; perhaps TRBD1 as D (5 bases). The V gene lost 7 bases and the J gene lost 3 bases, with 13 bases spanning the gap. The CDR3 runs to 15 residues. Germline V gives CDR1 SEHNR, CDR2 FQNEAQ (reference sequence).

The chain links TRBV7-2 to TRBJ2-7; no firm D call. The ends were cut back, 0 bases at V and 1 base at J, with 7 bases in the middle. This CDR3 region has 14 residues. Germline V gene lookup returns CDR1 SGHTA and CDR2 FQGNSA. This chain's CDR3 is CASSLALASYEQYF. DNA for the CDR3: TGTGCCAGCAGCTTAGCACTGGCTTCCTACGAGCAGTACTTC.